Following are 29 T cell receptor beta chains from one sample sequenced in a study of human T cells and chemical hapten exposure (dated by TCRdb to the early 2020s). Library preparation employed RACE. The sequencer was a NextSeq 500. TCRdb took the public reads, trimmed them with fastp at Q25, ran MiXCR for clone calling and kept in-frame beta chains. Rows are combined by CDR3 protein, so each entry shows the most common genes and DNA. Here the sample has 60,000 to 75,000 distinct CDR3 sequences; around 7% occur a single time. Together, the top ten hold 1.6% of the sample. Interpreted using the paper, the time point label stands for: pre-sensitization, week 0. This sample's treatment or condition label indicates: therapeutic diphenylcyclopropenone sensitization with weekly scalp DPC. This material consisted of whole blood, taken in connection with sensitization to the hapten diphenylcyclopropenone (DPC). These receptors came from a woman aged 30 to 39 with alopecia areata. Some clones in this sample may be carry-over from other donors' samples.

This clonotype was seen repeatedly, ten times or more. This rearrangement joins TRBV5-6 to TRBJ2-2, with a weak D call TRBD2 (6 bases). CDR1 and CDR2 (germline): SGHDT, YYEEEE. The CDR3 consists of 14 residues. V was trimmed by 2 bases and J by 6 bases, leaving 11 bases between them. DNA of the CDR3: TGTGCCAGCAGCTTCACTAGCTTCGCCGGGGAGCTGTTTTTT. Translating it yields CASSFTSFAGELFF.

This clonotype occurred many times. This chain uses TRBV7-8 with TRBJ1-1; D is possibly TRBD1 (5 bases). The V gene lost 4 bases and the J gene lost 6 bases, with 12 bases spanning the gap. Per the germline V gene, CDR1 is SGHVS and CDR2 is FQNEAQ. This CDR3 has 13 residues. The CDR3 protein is CASSSSGGAEAFF. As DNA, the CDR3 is TGTGCCAGCAGCTCCAGCGGGGGTGCTGAAGCTTTCTTT.

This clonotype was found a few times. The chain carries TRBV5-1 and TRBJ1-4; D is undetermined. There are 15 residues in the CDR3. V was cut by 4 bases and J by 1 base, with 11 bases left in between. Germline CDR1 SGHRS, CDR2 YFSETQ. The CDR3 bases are TGCGCCAGCAGCCCCCCAGGAGGAACTAATGAAAAACTGTTTTTT. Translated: CASSPPGGTNEKLFF.

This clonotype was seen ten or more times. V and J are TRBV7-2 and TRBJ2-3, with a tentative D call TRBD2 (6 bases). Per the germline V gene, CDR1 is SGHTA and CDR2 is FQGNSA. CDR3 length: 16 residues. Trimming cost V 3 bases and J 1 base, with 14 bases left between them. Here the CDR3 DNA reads TGTGCCAGCAGCTTTGTGGCGGGAAAACGCACAGATACGCAGTATTTT. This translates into CASSFVAGKRTDTQYF.

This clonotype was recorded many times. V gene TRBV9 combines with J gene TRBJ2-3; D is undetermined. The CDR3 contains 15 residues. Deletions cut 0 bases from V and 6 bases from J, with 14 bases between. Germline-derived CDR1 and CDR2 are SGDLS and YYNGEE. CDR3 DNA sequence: TGTGCCAGCAGCGTAGGTGATCTAATCATGGATACGCAGTATTTT. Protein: CASSVGDLIMDTQYF.

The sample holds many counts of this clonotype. This CDR3 reads CAWSSGVNYGYTF. The CDR3, as DNA: TGTGCCTGGAGTTCAGGGGTCAACTATGGCTACACCTTC. The V and J genes are TRBV30 and TRBJ1-2; D may be TRBD1 (6 bases). Germline-derived CDR1 and CDR2 are GTSNPN and SVGIG (reference sequence). This CDR3 region has 13 residues. V dropped 2 bases and J dropped 2 bases, with 9 bases sitting between them.

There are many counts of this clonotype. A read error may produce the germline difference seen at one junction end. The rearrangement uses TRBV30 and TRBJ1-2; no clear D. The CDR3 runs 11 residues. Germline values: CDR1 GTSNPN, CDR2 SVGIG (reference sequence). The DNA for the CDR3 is TGTGCCGGGAGCCAGGAAGGAGGCTACACCTTC. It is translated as CAGSQEGGYTF.

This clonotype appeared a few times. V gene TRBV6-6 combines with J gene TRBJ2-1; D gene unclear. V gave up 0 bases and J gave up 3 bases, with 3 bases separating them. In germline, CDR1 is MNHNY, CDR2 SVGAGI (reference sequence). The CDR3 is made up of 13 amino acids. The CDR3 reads CASSYSYYNEQFF. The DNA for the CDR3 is TGTGCCAGCAGTTACTCATACTACAATGAGCAGTTCTTC.

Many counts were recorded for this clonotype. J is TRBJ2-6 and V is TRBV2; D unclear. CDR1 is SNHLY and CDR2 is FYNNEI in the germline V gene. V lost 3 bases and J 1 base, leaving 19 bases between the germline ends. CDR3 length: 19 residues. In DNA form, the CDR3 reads TGTGCCAGCAGTGACCCCGCGATCTTATCACGGTCTGGGGCCAACGTCCTGACTTTC. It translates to CASSDPAILSRSGANVLTF.

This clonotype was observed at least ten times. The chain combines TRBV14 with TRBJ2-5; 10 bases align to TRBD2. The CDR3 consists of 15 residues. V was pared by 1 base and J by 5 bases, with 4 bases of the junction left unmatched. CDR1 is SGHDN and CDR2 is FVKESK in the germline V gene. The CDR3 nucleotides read TGTGCCAGCAGCCAAGGACTAGCGGGCTATGAGACCCAGTACTTC. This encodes CASSQGLAGYETQYF.

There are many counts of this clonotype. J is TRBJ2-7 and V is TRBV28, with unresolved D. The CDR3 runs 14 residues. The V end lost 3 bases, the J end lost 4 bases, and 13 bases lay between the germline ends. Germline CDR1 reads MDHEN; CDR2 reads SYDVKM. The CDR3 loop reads CASSLAPHYYEQYF. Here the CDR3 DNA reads TGTGCCAGCAGTTTGGCTCCGCATTATTACGAGCAGTACTTC.

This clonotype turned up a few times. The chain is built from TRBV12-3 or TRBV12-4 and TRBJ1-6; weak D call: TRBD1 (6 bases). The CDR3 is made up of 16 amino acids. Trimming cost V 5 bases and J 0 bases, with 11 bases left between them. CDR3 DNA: TGTGCCAGCAGTGGTACAGGGAGCTCCTATAATTCACCCCTCCACTTT. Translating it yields CASSGTGSSYNSPLHF.

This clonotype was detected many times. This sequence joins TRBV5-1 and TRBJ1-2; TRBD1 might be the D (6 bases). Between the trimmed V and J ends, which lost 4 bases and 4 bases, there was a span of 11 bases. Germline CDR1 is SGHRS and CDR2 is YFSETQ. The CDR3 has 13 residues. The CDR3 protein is CASSPNRAYGYTF. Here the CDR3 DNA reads TGCGCCAGCAGCCCAAACAGGGCCTATGGCTACACCTTC.

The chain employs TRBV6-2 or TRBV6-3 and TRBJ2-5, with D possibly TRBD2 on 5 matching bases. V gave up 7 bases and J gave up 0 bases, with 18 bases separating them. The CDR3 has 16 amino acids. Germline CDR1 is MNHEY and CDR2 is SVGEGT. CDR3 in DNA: TGTGCCAGCACCCGTGGGCGGACTCCGTACCAAGAGACCCAGTACTTC. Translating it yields CASTRGRTPYQETQYF.

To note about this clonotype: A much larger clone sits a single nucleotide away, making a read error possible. The CDR3 coding sequence is TGTGCCAACAGCCCAGGGGGTGGAGATACGCAGTATTTT. Translation gives CANSPGGGDTQYF. V usage is TRBV7-8 and J usage is TRBJ2-3; 7 bases are shared with TRBD1. The CDR3 runs 13 residues. In germline, CDR1 is SGHVS, CDR2 FQNEAQ.

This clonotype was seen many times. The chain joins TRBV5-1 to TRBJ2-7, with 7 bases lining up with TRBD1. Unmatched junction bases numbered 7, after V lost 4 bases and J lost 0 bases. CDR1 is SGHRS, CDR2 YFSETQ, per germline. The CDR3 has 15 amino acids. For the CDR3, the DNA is TGCGCCAGCAGCCCCCGGGCAGGGGGCTCCTACGAGCAGTACTTC. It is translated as CASSPRAGGSYEQYF.

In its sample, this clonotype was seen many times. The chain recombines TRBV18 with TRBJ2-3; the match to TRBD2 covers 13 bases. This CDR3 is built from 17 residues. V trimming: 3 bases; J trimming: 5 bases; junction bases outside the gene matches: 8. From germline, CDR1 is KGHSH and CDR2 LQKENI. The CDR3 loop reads CASSPAKLAGGLDTQYF. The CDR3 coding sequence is TGTGCCAGCTCACCCGCAAAACTAGCGGGGGGGTTAGATACGCAGTATTTT.

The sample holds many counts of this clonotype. CDR3 amino acids: CASSFRGPDTEAFF. Written as DNA, the CDR3 is TGTGCCAGCAGCTTCAGGGGTCCCGACACTGAAGCTTTCTTT. The chain combines TRBV7-2 with TRBJ1-1, with D tentatively TRBD1 (6 bases). The germline gives CDR1 SGHTA, CDR2 FQGNSA. This CDR3 is built from 14 residues. Trimming shortened V by 3 bases and J by 3 bases, and 11 bases separated the two germline ends.

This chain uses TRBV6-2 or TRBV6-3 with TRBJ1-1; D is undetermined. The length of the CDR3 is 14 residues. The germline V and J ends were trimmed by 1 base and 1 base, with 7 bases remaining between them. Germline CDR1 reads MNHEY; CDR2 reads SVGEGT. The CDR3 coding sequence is TGTGCCAGCAGTTACTTTTGGACGAACACTGAAGCTTTCTTT. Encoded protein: CASSYFWTNTEAFF.

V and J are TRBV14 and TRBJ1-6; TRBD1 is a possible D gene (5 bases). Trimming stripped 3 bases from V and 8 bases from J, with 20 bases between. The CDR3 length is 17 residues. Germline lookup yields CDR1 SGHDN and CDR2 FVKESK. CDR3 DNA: TGTGCCAGCAGCCAGGACCCCCCCTGGGGGTTGGATTCACCCCTCCACTTT. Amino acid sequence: CASSQDPPWGLDSPLHF.

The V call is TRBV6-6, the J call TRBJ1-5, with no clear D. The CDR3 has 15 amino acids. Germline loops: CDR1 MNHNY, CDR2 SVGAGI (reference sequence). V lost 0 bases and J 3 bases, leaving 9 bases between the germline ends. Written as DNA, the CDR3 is TGTGCCAGCAGTTACTCCTTACAGATCAATCAGCCCCAGCATTTT. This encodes CASSYSLQINQPQHF.

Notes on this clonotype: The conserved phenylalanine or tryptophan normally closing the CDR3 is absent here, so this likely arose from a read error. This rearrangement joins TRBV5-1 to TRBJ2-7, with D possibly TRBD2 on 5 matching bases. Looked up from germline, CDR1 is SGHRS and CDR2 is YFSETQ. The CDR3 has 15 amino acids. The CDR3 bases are TGCGCCAGCAGATTGGGTGGCACGGGATACTACGAGCAGTACTTA. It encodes CASRLGGTGYYEQYL.

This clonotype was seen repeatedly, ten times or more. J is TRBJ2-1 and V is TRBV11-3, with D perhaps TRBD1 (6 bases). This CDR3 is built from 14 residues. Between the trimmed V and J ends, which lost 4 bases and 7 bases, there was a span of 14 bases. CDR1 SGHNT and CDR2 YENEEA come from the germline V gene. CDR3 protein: CASSSHRDTNEQFF. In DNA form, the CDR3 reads TGTGCCAGCAGCTCACACCGGGACACAAATGAGCAGTTCTTC.

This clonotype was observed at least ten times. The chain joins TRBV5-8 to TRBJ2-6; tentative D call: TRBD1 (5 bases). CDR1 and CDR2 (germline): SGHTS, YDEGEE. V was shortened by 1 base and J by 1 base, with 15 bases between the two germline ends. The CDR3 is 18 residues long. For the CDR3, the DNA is TGTGCCAGCAGCTTGCCGGCAGGGTTCCGGTCTGGGGCCAACGTCCTGACTTTC. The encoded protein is CASSLPAGFRSGANVLTF. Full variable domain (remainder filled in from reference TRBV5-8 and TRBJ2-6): EAGVTQSPTHLIKTRGQQATLRCSPISGHTSVYWYQQALGLGLQFLLWYDEGEERNRGNFPPRFSGRQFPNYSSELNVNALELEDSALYLCASSLPAGFRSGANVLTFGAGSRLTVL.

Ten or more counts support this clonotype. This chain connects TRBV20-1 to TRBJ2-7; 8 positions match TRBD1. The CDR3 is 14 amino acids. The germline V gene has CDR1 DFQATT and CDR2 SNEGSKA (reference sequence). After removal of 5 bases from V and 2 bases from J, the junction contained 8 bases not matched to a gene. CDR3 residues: CSAYPRDRPYEQYF. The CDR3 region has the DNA TGCAGTGCTTATCCCCGGGACAGGCCCTACGAGCAGTACTTC.

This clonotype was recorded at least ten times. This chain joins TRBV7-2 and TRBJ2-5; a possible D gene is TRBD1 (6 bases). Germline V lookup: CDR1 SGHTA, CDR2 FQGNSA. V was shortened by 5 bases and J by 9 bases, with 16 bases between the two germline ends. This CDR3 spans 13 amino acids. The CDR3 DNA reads TGTGCCAGCAGCGACAGGTCTGAAGGGGCCCAGTACTTC. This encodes CASSDRSEGAQYF.

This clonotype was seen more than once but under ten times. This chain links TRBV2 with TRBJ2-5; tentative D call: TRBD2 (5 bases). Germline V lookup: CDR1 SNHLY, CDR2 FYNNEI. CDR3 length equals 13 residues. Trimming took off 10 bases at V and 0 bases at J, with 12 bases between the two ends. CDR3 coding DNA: TGTGCCACCTCAGCGGACTACCAAGAGACCCAGTACTTC. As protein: CATSADYQETQYF.

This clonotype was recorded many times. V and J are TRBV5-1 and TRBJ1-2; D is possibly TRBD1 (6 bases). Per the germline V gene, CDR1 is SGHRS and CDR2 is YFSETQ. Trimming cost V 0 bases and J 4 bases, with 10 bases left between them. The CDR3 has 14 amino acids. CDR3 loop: CASSLEGQTYGYTF. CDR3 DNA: TGCGCCAGCAGCTTGGAAGGACAGACCTATGGCTACACCTTC.

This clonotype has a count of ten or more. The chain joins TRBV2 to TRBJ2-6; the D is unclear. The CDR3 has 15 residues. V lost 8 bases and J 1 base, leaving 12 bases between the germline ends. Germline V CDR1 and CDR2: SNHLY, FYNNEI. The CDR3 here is CASQADMSGANVLTF. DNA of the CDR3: TGTGCCAGCCAAGCAGACATGTCTGGGGCCAACGTCCTGACTTTC.